These 29 T cell receptor beta chains were all obtained from the same sample, sequenced in a study of T cells after posttransplantation cyclophosphamide. Using immunoSEQ multiplex PCR, the repertoire was profiled, and TCRdb retains in-frame clones only, with some absent. The sample includes approximately 25,000 clones, none of them occurring once. Cyclophosphamide on days +3 and +4 followed busulfan-fludarabine conditioning and a marrow graft. The sequencing used PBMCs, collected after allogeneic stem cell transplant with posttransplant cyclophosphamide. The receptor set was obtained from a male patient in his late teens or twenties who received an allogeneic stem cell transplant from a related donor, was CMV-positive, and had no GVHD. These T cells may partly come from the graft donor.

This clone showed up many times. This chain joins TRBV4-1 and TRBJ2-1; D may be TRBD1 (7 bases). CDR1 and CDR2 from the germline V gene are MGHRA and YSYEKL. V lost 4 bases, J lost 6 bases, and 16 bases lay in between. The CDR3 has 15 residues. The CDR3, as DNA: TGCGCCAGCAGCCCGCGGGACAGCCAACGCAATGAGCAGTTCTTC. Residues: CASSPRDSQRNEQFF.

Many counts were recorded for this clone. J is TRBJ2-7 and V is TRBV2; TRBD2 agrees at 10 bases. CDR3 size: 13 residues. Germline CDR1 SNHLY, CDR2 FYNNEI. J was trimmed by 3 bases and V by 8 bases; bases with no gene match: 4. The CDR3 loop reads CASELAGFYEQYF. Here the CDR3 DNA reads TGTGCCAGCGAACTAGCGGGGTTCTACGAGCAGTACTTC. The full variable domain, with the rest looked up from reference TRBV2 and TRBJ2-7, is EPEVTQTPSHQVTQMGQEVILRCVPISNHLYFYWYRQILGQKVEFLVSFYNNEISEKSEIFDDQFSVERPDGSNFTLKIRSTKLEDSAMYFCASELAGFYEQYFGPGTRLTVT.

This clone was seen ten or more times. The rearrangement joins TRBV2 to TRBJ1-1; D perhaps matches TRBD1 (5 bases). Germline loops: CDR1 SNHLY, CDR2 FYNNEI. The CDR3 runs to 13 residues. Trimming took 6 bases from V and 0 from J, leaving 8 bases between them. Here the CDR3 reads CASRGPMNTEAFF. The DNA of the CDR3 is TGTGCCAGCAGGGGGCCGATGAACACTGAAGCTTTCTTT.

This clone was observed at least ten times. The chain combines TRBV7-9 with TRBJ2-1; D is possibly TRBD2 (5 bases). This CDR3 comprises 14 residues. V was trimmed by 1 base and J by 3 bases, leaving 7 bases between them. Germline assignment: CDR1 SEHNR and CDR2 FQNEAQ (reference sequence). CDR3 in DNA: TGTGCCAGCAGCTTAGGCCGGGACTACAATGAGCAGTTCTTC. Translating it yields CASSLGRDYNEQFF. Using reference TRBV7-9 and TRBJ2-1 for the parts outside the CDR3, the full variable domain is DTGVSQNPRHKITKRGQNVTFRCDPISEHNRLYWYRQTLGQGPEFLTYFQNEAQLEKSRLLSDRFSAERPKGSFSTLEIQRTEQGDSAMYLCASSLGRDYNEQFFGPGTRLTVL.

This clone was detected many times. The V call is TRBV4-1, the J call TRBJ2-5; D gene ambiguous. Trimming took 0 bases from V and 1 from J, leaving 9 bases between them. Germline values: CDR1 MGHRA, CDR2 YSYEKL. The CDR3 is 15 residues long. The CDR3 DNA reads as TGCGCCAGCAGCCAAGATCAAGGCGGCCAAGAGACCCAGTACTTC. It encodes CASSQDQGGQETQYF.

In this sample, this clone turned up many times. The gene calls are TRBV7-9 and TRBJ2-3, with D maybe TRBD2 (6 bases). V was trimmed by 3 bases and J by 0 bases, leaving 7 bases between them. The length of the CDR3 is 14 residues. Looked up from germline, CDR1 is SEHNR and CDR2 is FQNEAQ (reference sequence). The CDR3 region has the DNA TGTGCCAGCAGCTTGGGGACTAGCACAGATACGCAGTATTTT. Translation gives CASSLGTSTDTQYF.

This clone was counted many times. The J gene is TRBJ1-4, the V gene TRBV10-2; 9 bases align to TRBD1. V trimming: 6 bases; J trimming: 15 bases; junction bases outside the gene matches: 17. This CDR3 spans 15 amino acids. CDR1 is WSHSY, CDR2 SAAADI, per germline. The CDR3 here is CASRLQGAPWREMFF. CDR3 sequence (DNA): TGCGCCAGCAGACTACAGGGGGCCCCTTGGAGAGAGATGTTTTTT.

This clone is labeled as medium-sized. The chain carries TRBV19 and TRBJ1-1; TRBD1 might be the D (5 bases). The CDR3 sequence is 13 residues long. Per the germline V gene, CDR1 is LNHDA and CDR2 is SQIVND (reference sequence). V lost 6 bases and J lost 1, with 9 bases in between. DNA for the CDR3: TGTGCCAGTAGGTCGACAGAGAACACTGAAGCTTTCTTT. It is translated as CASRSTENTEAFF.

This clone showed up many times. This chain uses TRBV7-9 with TRBJ2-1; 9 bases fit TRBD1. Losses at the gene ends were 2 bases for V and 4 bases for J; bases not matched to a gene: 3. The CDR3 is made up of 15 amino acids. The germline V gene has CDR1 SEHNR and CDR2 FQNEAQ (reference sequence). The CDR3 loop reads CASSLSGTGYNEQFF. Here the CDR3 DNA reads TGTGCCAGCAGCTTATCCGGGACAGGGTACAATGAGCAGTTCTTC.

This clone appeared many times. The rearrangement uses TRBV7-3 and TRBJ2-2, with 11 bases identical to TRBD2. The CDR3 has 16 residues. Germline values: CDR1 SGHTA, CDR2 FQGTGA. With V trimmed by 5 bases and J by 7 bases, 9 bases remained unmatched. The CDR3 DNA reads as TGTGCCAGCAGCAAAATAGCGGGAGGGCCCGTCGGGGAGCTGTTTTTT. The encoded protein is CASSKIAGGPVGELFF.

This clone was seen ten or more times. CDR3 amino acids: CASSLSGSSYNEQFF. CDR3 sequence (DNA): TGCGCCAGCAGCCTTAGCGGGAGCTCCTACAATGAGCAGTTCTTC. This rearrangement joins TRBV4-3 to TRBJ2-1; 9 positions agree with TRBD2. Germline V gene lookup returns CDR1 LGHNA and CDR2 YSLEER. CDR3 length equals 15 residues. V gave up 4 bases and J gave up 0 bases; unmatched junction bases: 1.

The CDR3 spells CASNPRGVGGDIQYF. In DNA form, the CDR3 reads TGTGCCAGCAATCCCAGGGGGGTGGGGGGAGACATTCAGTACTTC. The rearrangement joins TRBV7-2 to TRBJ2-4, with D perhaps matching TRBD1 (7 bases). The V end was cut by 7 bases, the J end by 8 bases, with 21 bases between. This CDR3 is 15 amino acids long. Germline-derived CDR1 and CDR2 are SGHTA and FQGNSA.

This clone showed up many times. The gene calls are TRBV19 and TRBJ2-1; TRBD1 agrees at 7 bases. CDR1 is LNHDA and CDR2 is SQIVND in the germline V gene (reference sequence). The CDR3 sequence is 13 residues long. Trimming cost V 10 bases and J 1 base; bases outside gene matches: 4. CDR3 nucleotide sequence: TGTGCCACCAGGACAGGTTCCTACAATGAGCAGTTCTTC. This translates into CATRTGSYNEQFF.

This clone was picked up many times. J is TRBJ2-5 and V is TRBV2; 10 nucleotides line up with TRBD2. This CDR3 has 15 amino acids. Germline CDR1 reads SNHLY; CDR2 reads FYNNEI. V was clipped by 6 bases and J by 5 bases; unmatched bases: 9. CDR3 sequence reads: CASREREGPGETQYF. CDR3 in DNA: TGTGCCAGCAGGGAGCGGGAGGGCCCGGGGGAGACCCAGTACTTC.

This clone showed up many times. The J gene is TRBJ2-1, the V gene TRBV19; 8 bases agree with TRBD2. This CDR3 spans 15 amino acids. V was pared by 3 bases and J by 12 bases, with 13 bases of the junction left unmatched. Germline V gives CDR1 LNHDA, CDR2 SQIVND (reference sequence). The CDR3 protein is CASSIGPLSGRGQFF. The CDR3 DNA follows: TGTGCCAGTAGTATTGGCCCGTTGAGCGGGAGAGGGCAGTTCTTC. The entire variable domain, with the rest obtained from reference TRBV19 and TRBJ2-1, is as follows: DGGITQSPKYLFRKEGQNVTLSCEQNLNHDAMYWYRQDPGQGLRLIYYSQIVNDFQKGDIAEGYSVSREKKESFPLTVTSAQKNPTAFYLCASSIGPLSGRGQFFGPGTRLTVL.

This clone has ten or more counts. This chain connects TRBV7-9 to TRBJ2-7; 7 bases align to TRBD1. The CDR3 totals 13 residues. J gave up 5 bases and V 4 bases, and 5 bases lay outside the gene matches. Germline CDR1 and CDR2: SEHNR and FQNEAQ (reference sequence). DNA for the CDR3: TGTGCCAGCAGCTCCGAGGGGGCTAACGAGCAGTACTTC. Translating gives CASSSEGANEQYF. Looking up the rest from reference TRBV7-9 and TRBJ2-7 gives the full variable domain: DTGVSQNPRHKITKRGQNVTFRCDPISEHNRLYWYRQTLGQGPEFLTYFQNEAQLEKSRLLSDRFSAERPKGSFSTLEIQRTEQGDSAMYLCASSSEGANEQYFGPGTRLTVT.

This clone was counted at least ten times. The chain joins TRBV29-1 to TRBJ1-2, with 7 positions matching TRBD1. Trimming at V came to 1 base and at J to 3 bases, leaving 11 bases not matched to a gene. Germline loops: CDR1 SQVTM, CDR2 ANQGSEA. The CDR3 has 16 amino acids. The CDR3 here is CSVEVQGEVGDYGYTF. As DNA, the CDR3 is TGCAGCGTTGAAGTGCAGGGGGAAGTGGGAGACTATGGCTACACCTTC.

This clone showed up many times. The chain links TRBV7-8 to TRBJ2-1, with 10 bases lining up with TRBD2. The CDR3 has 19 residues. The germline V gene encodes CDR1 SGHVS and CDR2 FQNEAQ. Unmatched junction bases numbered 19, after V lost 3 bases and J lost 8 bases. Here the CDR3 DNA reads TGTGCCAGCAGCTTTCTAGCGGGAGTAATTCCCCCTCGGCGCGATGAGCAGTTCTTC. This gives the protein CASSFLAGVIPPRRDEQFF.

This clone was observed at least ten times. The V and J genes are TRBV5-6 and TRBJ1-3, with D maybe TRBD1 (6 bases). CDR1 SGHDT and CDR2 YYEEEE come from the germline V gene. The CDR3 is 13 amino acids. V was trimmed by 2 bases and J by 4 bases, leaving 7 bases between them. The CDR3 region has the DNA TGTGCCAGCAGCTTCGGACAGGGAAACACCATATATTTT. This sequence encodes CASSFGQGNTIYF.

This clone has a handful of counts. The V and J genes are TRBV21-1 and TRBJ1-2; the table's D gene call, TRBD1, was not cross checked with the DNA. TRBV21-1 is a recognized pseudogene. CDR3 length equals 19 residues. The CDR3 DNA reads as TGTGCCAGCAGCCCCTCGTCAAGGGACACAGCCCCTCTTAACTATGGCTACACCTTC. Protein product: CASSPSSRDTAPLNYGYTF.

This clone was picked up many times. DNA of the CDR3: TGTGCCAGCAGATACGGACTAAACGCCAACAATGAGCAGTTCTTC. It translates to CASRYGLNANNEQFF. The chain carries TRBV7-8 and TRBJ2-1; D perhaps matches TRBD2 (6 bases). Looked up from germline, CDR1 is SGHVS and CDR2 is FQNEAQ. This CDR3 is built from 15 residues. Trimming took off 6 bases at V and 5 bases at J, with 17 bases between the two ends.

Only a few counts were recorded for this clone. The CDR3 DNA sequence: TGTGCCAGCAGCCCCGGGAGTAGCACCGGGGAGCTGTTTTTT. This translates into CASSPGSSTGELFF. The chain carries TRBV21-1 and TRBJ2-2; no check of the table's D call, TRBD2, against the DNA was made. TRBV21-1 counts as a pseudogene. This CDR3 contains 14 residues.

This clone was counted many times. The V gene is TRBV9, the J gene TRBJ2-3; 8 bases align to TRBD1. CDR1 and CDR2 (germline): SGDLS, YYNGEE. This CDR3 spans 17 amino acids. The trim removed 4 bases at V and 9 bases at J, leaving 19 bases unmatched. The CDR3 protein is CASSLHPTGVASNTQYF. CDR3 sequence (DNA): TGTGCCAGCAGCCTCCACCCGACAGGGGTGGCGTCTAACACGCAGTATTTT.

This clone appeared many times. Compared with germline, one end of the junction differs, possibly owing to a read error. The rearrangement uses TRBV5-4 and TRBJ2-7, with TRBD1 identical over 10 bases. This CDR3 region has 14 residues. Germline loops: CDR1 SGHNT, CDR2 YYREEE (reference sequence). The CDR3 DNA follows: TGTGCCACCAGCCGGGACAGGGGAAGTAGGGGGGAGTACTTC. As protein: CATSRDRGSRGEYF. The full variable domain, in which reference TRBV5-4 and TRBJ2-7 provide the parts outside the CDR3, is ETGVTQSPTHLIKTRGQQVTLRCSSQSGHNTVSWYQQALGQGPQFIFQYYREEENGRGNFPPRFSGLQFPNYSSELNVNALELDDSALYLCATSRDRGSRGEYFGPGTRLTVT.

This clone was observed at least ten times. The CDR3 coding sequence is TGCACCAGCAGCCCGGGACTAGCGGGGGGGATCTACGAGCAGTACTTC. Translation gives CTSSPGLAGGIYEQYF. This chain uses TRBV1 with TRBJ2-7; the table calls TRBD2, which could not be checked here. TRBV1 corresponds to a pseudogene. This CDR3 is 16 amino acids long.

This clone was counted at least ten times. This rearrangement joins TRBV30 to TRBJ2-1; the D is unclear. The CDR3 spans 12 residues. Germline-derived CDR1 and CDR2 are GTSNPN and SVGIG (reference sequence). V gave up 3 bases and J gave up 6 bases, with 9 bases separating them. The CDR3 protein is CAWRLESNEQFF. CDR3 DNA sequence: TGTGCCTGGAGGCTGGAGTCCAATGAGCAGTTCTTC.

This clone was recorded many times. The CDR3 coding sequence is TGCGCCAGCAGCTTCTCTAACCGCGAGCAGTACTTC. This sequence encodes CASSFSNREQYF. The rearrangement uses TRBV5-1 and TRBJ2-7; D unresolved. V dropped 2 bases and J dropped 6 bases, with 9 bases sitting between them. Germline V CDR1 and CDR2: SGHRS, YFSETQ. The CDR3 sequence is 12 residues long. The whole variable domain, remainder taken from reference TRBV5-1 and TRBJ2-7, is KAGVTQTPRYLIKTRGQQVTLSCSPISGHRSVSWYQQTPGQGLQFLFEYFSETQRNKGNFPGRFSGRQFSNSRSEMNVSTLELGDSALYLCASSFSNREQYFGPGTRLTVT.

Many counts were recorded for this clone. The chain has TRBV28 and TRBJ2-7; tentative D call: TRBD2 (7 bases). Germline lookup yields CDR1 MDHEN and CDR2 SYDVKM. V was pared by 5 bases and J by 3 bases, with 20 bases between. The CDR3 contains 16 residues. The CDR3 DNA follows: TGTGCCAGCAGTCTCAGCGCCGGGGGGCGGATCTACGAGCAGTACTTC. Translation: CASSLSAGGRIYEQYF.

This clone came up many times. The chain uses TRBV5-1 and TRBJ2-2; 10 nucleotides agree with TRBD1. Germline lookup yields CDR1 SGHRS and CDR2 YFSETQ. The ends lost 0 bases at V and 1 base at J; junction bases unmatched: 3. This CDR3 has 17 amino acids. DNA for the CDR3: TGCGCCAGCAGCTTGGCGGGACAGGGGAGGAACACCGGGGAGCTGTTTTTT. Translated, it gives CASSLAGQGRNTGELFF. The full variable domain, completed using reference TRBV5-1 and TRBJ2-2, is KAGVTQTPRYLIKTRGQQVTLSCSPISGHRSVSWYQQTPGQGLQFLFEYFSETQRNKGNFPGRFSGRQFSNSRSEMNVSTLELGDSALYLCASSLAGQGRNTGELFFGEGSRLTVL.